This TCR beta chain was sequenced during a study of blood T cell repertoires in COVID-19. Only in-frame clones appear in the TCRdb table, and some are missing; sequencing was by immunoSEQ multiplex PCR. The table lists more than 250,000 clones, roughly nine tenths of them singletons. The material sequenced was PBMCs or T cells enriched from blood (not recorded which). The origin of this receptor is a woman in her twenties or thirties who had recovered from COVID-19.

CDR3 sequence reads: CASKGGANSPLHF. CDR3 nucleotides: TGTGCCAGCAAAGGGGGAGCTAATTCACCCCTCCACTTT. V and J are TRBV6-5 and TRBJ1-6, with a weak D call TRBD1 (6 bases). Germline CDR1 reads MNHEY; CDR2 reads SVGAGI. This CDR3 contains 13 residues. Trimming cost V 7 bases and J 6 bases, with 10 bases left between them.